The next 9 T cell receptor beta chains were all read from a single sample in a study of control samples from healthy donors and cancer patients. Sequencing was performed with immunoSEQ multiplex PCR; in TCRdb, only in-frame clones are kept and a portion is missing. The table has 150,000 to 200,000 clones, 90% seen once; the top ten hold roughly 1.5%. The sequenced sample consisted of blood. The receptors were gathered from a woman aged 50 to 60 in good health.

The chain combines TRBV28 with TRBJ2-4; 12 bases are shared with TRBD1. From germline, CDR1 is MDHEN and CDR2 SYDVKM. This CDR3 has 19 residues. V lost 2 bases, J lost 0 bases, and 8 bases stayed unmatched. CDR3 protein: CASSLPTGQGAEAKNIQYF. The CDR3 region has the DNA TGTGCCAGCAGTTTACCTACGGGACAGGGGGCAGAAGCCAAAAACATTCAGTACTTC.

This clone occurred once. CDR3 DNA sequence: TGTGCCAGCAGCTTAGAGTGGGGTTCGGGCAATGAGCAGTTCTTC. Translation: CASSLEWGSGNEQFF. This sequence joins TRBV7-6 and TRBJ2-1; D is undetermined. The CDR3 runs to 15 residues. Germline values: CDR1 SGHVS, CDR2 FNYEAQ. Trimming shortened V by 1 base and J by 6 bases, and 13 bases separated the two germline ends.

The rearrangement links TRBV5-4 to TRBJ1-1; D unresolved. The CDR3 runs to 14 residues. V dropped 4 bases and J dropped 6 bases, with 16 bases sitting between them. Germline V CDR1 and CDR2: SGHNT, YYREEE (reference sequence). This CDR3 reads CASSPGGPFPEAFF. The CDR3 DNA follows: TGTGCCAGCAGCCCCGGTGGGCCCTTTCCTGAAGCTTTCTTT.

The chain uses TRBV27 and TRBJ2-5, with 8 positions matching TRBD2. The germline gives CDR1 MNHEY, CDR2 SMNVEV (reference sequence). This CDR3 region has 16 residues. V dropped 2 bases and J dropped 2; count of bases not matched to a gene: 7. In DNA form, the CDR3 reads TGTGCCAGCAGTTTAGGGCTAGCGGGTTTACAAGAGACCCAGTACTTC. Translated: CASSLGLAGLQETQYF.

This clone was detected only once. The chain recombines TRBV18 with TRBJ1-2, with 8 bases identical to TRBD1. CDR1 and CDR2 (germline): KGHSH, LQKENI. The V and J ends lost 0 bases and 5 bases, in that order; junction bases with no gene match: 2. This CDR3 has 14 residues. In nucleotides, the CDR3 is TGTGCCAGCTCACCACCGAGGACAGGGTATGGCTACACCTTC. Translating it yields CASSPPRTGYGYTF.

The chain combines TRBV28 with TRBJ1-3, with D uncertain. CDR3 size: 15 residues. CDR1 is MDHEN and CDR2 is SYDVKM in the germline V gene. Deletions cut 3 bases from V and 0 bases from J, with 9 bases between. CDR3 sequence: CASSFQLYSGNTIYF. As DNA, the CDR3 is TGTGCCAGCAGTTTTCAGCTATACTCTGGAAACACCATATATTTT.

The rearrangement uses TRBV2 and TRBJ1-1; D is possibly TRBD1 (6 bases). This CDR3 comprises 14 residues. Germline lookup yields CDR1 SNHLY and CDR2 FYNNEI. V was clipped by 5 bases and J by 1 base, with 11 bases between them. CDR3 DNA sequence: TGTGCCAGCAGTAACAGGGTGGGGAACACTGAAGCTTTCTTT. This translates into CASSNRVGNTEAFF.

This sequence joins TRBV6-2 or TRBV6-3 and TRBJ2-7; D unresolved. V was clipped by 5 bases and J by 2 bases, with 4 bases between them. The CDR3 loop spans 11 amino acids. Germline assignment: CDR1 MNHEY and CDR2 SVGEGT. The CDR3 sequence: CASSSAYEQYF. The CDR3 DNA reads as TGTGCCAGCAGTAGTGCCTACGAGCAGTACTTC.

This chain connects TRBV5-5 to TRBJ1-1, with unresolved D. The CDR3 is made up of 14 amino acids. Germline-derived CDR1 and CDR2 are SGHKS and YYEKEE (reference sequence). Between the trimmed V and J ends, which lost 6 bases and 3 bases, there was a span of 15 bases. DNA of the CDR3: TGTGCCAGCAACTCTCGGCCGGCGGACACTGAAGCTTTCTTT. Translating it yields CASNSRPADTEAFF.